Below, 29 T cell receptor beta chains from the same sample are listed, as sequenced in a study of T cell changes during pregnancy in multiple sclerosis. The data were produced by immunoSEQ multiplex PCR, yet TCRdb's version contains in-frame clones alone and is incomplete. Of some 20,000 clones in the sample, less than 90% are singletons; the top ten hold under 9%. The sample here was CD8+ T cells from peripheral blood mononuclear cells, taken in the third trimester of pregnancy. These receptors came from a female donor in good health, enrolled as a control in a pregnancy study.

This clone has more than one count but fewer than ten. The CDR3 sequence: CASSPGGASGEQYF. The CDR3 DNA follows: TGTGCCAGCAGTCCAGGGGGCGCATCCGGCGAGCAGTACTTC. The rearrangement links TRBV27 to TRBJ2-7, with 8 bases that match TRBD1. CDR3 length equals 14 residues. Germline assignment: CDR1 MNHEY and CDR2 SMNVEV (reference sequence). V lost 5 bases and J lost 6; bases outside the gene matches: 9.

The chain joins TRBV27 to TRBJ1-5, with D unclear. This CDR3 contains 15 residues. In germline, CDR1 is MNHEY, CDR2 SMNVEV (reference sequence). V lost 3 bases and J 0 bases, leaving 9 bases between the germline ends. The CDR3 sequence: CASSFTPYSNQPQHF. CDR3 nucleotide sequence: TGTGCCAGCAGTTTCACTCCCTATAGCAATCAGCCCCAGCATTTT.

This chain links TRBV7-9 with TRBJ2-3; D perhaps matches TRBD1 (5 bases). The CDR3 is made up of 14 amino acids. Germline loops: CDR1 SEHNR, CDR2 FQNEAQ (reference sequence). The V end was cut by 5 bases, the J end by 2 bases, with 11 bases between. The CDR3 loop is CASSPGQNTDTQYF. For the CDR3, the DNA is TGTGCCAGCAGCCCCGGACAAAACACAGATACGCAGTATTTT.

On this clone itself: Other DNA sequences in the same sample also yield this CDR3. This chain uses TRBV4-3 with TRBJ2-1, with 14 bases fitting TRBD2. Trimming removed 2 bases from V and 7 bases from J; junction bases left unmatched: 7. Looked up from germline, CDR1 is LGHNA and CDR2 is YSLEER. The CDR3 spans 17 residues. CDR3 coding DNA: TGCGCCAGCAGCCAACGGGAGGGACTAGCGGGAGTTAATGAGCAGTTCTTC. As protein: CASSQREGLAGVNEQFF.

This chain's CDR3 is CASSQYLGTSDGYTF. CDR3 in DNA: TGCGCCAGCAGCCAATACCTTGGGACATCGGATGGCTACACCTTC. The V and J genes are TRBV4-1 and TRBJ1-2, with D possibly matching TRBD1 (6 bases). The germline V gene has CDR1 MGHRA and CDR2 YSYEKL. Trimming left V 2 bases short and J 6 bases short, with 16 bases between. There are 15 residues in the CDR3.

The V call is TRBV29-1, the J call TRBJ2-3, with a weak D call TRBD2 (6 bases). Per the germline V gene, CDR1 is SQVTM and CDR2 is ANQGSEA. With 8 bases removed from V and 2 bases from J, the gap between germline ends came to 17 bases. The CDR3 has 14 residues. DNA of the CDR3: TGCAGCACTGACGTAGGGACTTACACAGATACGCAGTATTTT. It is translated as CSTDVGTYTDTQYF.

The rearrangement joins TRBV7-6 to TRBJ2-7; D might be TRBD2 (6 bases). The ends were cut back, 1 base at V and 2 bases at J, with 15 bases in the middle. The CDR3 spans 16 residues. CDR1 is SGHVS, CDR2 FNYEAQ, per germline. The DNA for the CDR3 is TGTGCCAGCAGCTTAGGAGGAGGCGGGGAGCCCTACGAGCAGTACTTC. Residues: CASSLGGGGEPYEQYF. Full variable domain (missing parts from reference TRBV7-6 and TRBJ2-7): GAGVSQSPRYKVTKRGQDVALRCDPISGHVSLYWYRQALGQGPEFLTYFNYEAQQDKSGLPNDRFSAERPEGSISTLTIQRTEQRDSAMYRCASSLGGGGEPYEQYFGPGTRLTVT.

This chain joins TRBV19 and TRBJ2-7, with TRBD1 matching 9 bases. CDR1 and CDR2 (germline): LNHDA, SQIVND (reference sequence). The junction had 7 bases not matched to a gene; V was cut back by 6 bases and J by 4 bases. The CDR3 contains 14 residues. CDR3 residues: CASRAGTGLYEQYF. The CDR3 DNA reads TGTGCCAGTAGGGCCGGGACAGGGTTGTACGAGCAGTACTTC.

Concerning this clone: Mismatch with germline at one junction end may stem from a read error. The chain is built from TRBV5-1 and TRBJ2-2, with 7 bases fitting TRBD2. The CDR3 loop spans 16 amino acids. Germline assignment: CDR1 SGHRS and CDR2 YFSETQ. CDR3 DNA: TGCGCCAGCAGCCCCCTGCGGGAGCCGAACTCCGGGGAGCTGTTTTTT. It specifies CASSPLREPNSGELFF. Full variable domain (missing parts from reference TRBV5-1 and TRBJ2-2): KAGVTQTPRYLIKTRGQQVTLSCSPISGHRSVSWYQQTPGQGLQFLFEYFSETQRNKGNFPGRFSGRQFSNSRSEMNVSTLELGDSALYLCASSPLREPNSGELFFGEGSRLTVL.

As DNA, the CDR3 is TGTGCCAGCAGCCTAGCGGGAGGTGCCTACAATGAGCAGTTCTTC. This codes for CASSLAGGAYNEQFF. V and J are TRBV9 and TRBJ2-1; 11 bases are shared with TRBD2. This CDR3 has 15 residues. Trimming removed 4 bases from V and 2 bases from J; junction bases left unmatched: 2. Germline V CDR1 and CDR2: SGDLS, YYNGEE.

This rearrangement joins TRBV27 to TRBJ1-2; D uncertain. The CDR3 is made up of 13 amino acids. With 3 bases removed from V and 1 base from J, the gap between germline ends came to 6 bases. Per the germline V gene, CDR1 is MNHEY and CDR2 is SMNVEV (reference sequence). CDR3 amino acids: CASSFGNNYGYTF. CDR3 bases: TGTGCCAGCAGTTTCGGTAATAACTATGGCTACACCTTC.

To note about this clone: An end of the junction differs from the germline gene, which may be a read error. This chain connects TRBV7-7 to TRBJ2-1; TRBD2 is a possible D gene (6 bases). CDR3 length: 13 residues. From germline, CDR1 is SSHAT and CDR2 FNYEAQ (reference sequence). CDR3 amino acids: CASSLEPSDEQFF. In DNA form, the CDR3 reads TGTGCTAGCAGCTTAGAGCCTAGCGATGAGCAGTTCTTC. The complete variable domain, with remaining parts taken from reference TRBV7-7 and TRBJ2-1, reads GAGVSQSPRYKVTKRGQDVTLRCDPISSHATLYWYQQALGQGPEFLTYFNYEAQPDKSGLPSDRFSAERPEGSISTLTIQRTEQRDSAMYRCASSLEPSDEQFFGPGTRLTVL.

A single count supports this clone. V usage is TRBV9 and J usage is TRBJ2-7, with D possibly matching TRBD2 (6 bases). Trimming removed 0 bases from V and 1 base from J, with 11 bases in between. Germline V gene sequence: CDR1 SGDLS, CDR2 YYNGEE. This CDR3 contains 15 residues. The CDR3: CASSVAGDASYEQYF. The CDR3, as DNA: TGTGCCAGCAGCGTAGCGGGGGACGCATCCTACGAGCAGTACTTC.

J is TRBJ1-2 and V is TRBV7-9, with a tentative D call TRBD1 (6 bases). Germline V lookup: CDR1 SEHNR, CDR2 FQNEAQ (reference sequence). The CDR3 contains 16 residues. The V end lost 4 bases, the J end lost 7 bases, and 22 bases lay between the germline ends. The CDR3 coding sequence is TGTGCCAGCAGCTCAGCAGGCGGGGGGCGTCTTCGTGGCTACACCTTC. Encoded protein: CASSSAGGGRLRGYTF.

The chain recombines TRBV4-2 with TRBJ2-1, with 12 bases fitting TRBD2. The CDR3 sequence is 17 residues long. V trimming: 0 bases; J trimming: 8 bases; junction bases outside the gene matches: 8. The germline V gene has CDR1 LGHNA and CDR2 YNFKEQ. The CDR3 DNA reads as TGTGCCAGCAGCCAAGAGGTCCGTCTAGCGGGGGGGGATGAGCAGTTCTTC. It codes for CASSQEVRLAGGDEQFF.

The chain couples TRBV29-1 to TRBJ2-5; 7 nucleotides align to TRBD2. The germline CDR1 and CDR2 sequences are SQVTM and ANQGSEA. CDR3 size: 14 residues. The trim removed 4 bases at V and 7 bases at J, leaving 12 bases unmatched. CDR3 in amino acids: CSVGGSTSLRTQYF. The DNA for the CDR3 is TGCAGCGTTGGCGGATCGACTAGCCTGCGGACCCAGTACTTC.

The V gene is TRBV27, the J gene TRBJ2-5, with TRBD1 as a possible D gene (6 bases). Trimming removed 2 bases from V and 7 bases from J, with 8 bases in between. The CDR3 is 12 amino acids. Germline assignment: CDR1 MNHEY and CDR2 SMNVEV (reference sequence). CDR3 region: CASSLDRRTQYF. The CDR3 bases are TGTGCCAGCAGTTTAGACAGGCGGACCCAGTACTTC.

The CDR3 here is CASSTPRRGGLFF. For the CDR3, the DNA is TGTGCCAGCAGCACCCCACGGAGGGGGGGACTGTTTTTT. The chain is built from TRBV11-2 and TRBJ1-4; tentatively, D is TRBD1 (6 bases). Trimming removed 5 bases at V and 13 bases at J, with 17 bases between. From germline, CDR1 is SGHAT and CDR2 FQNNGV. The CDR3 is made up of 13 amino acids.

In this sample, this clone turned up a few times. The chain couples TRBV9 to TRBJ2-3, with 9 nucleotides matching TRBD2. The CDR3 length is 16 residues. Germline V gives CDR1 SGDLS, CDR2 YYNGEE. V lost 0 bases and J lost 4; bases outside the gene matches: 6. Here the CDR3 reads CASSVEVAGGADTQYF. The CDR3 DNA reads as TGTGCCAGCAGCGTAGAGGTTGCGGGGGGGGCAGATACGCAGTATTTT.

The chain joins TRBV2 to TRBJ2-7, with 8 bases identical to TRBD1. Germline V CDR1 and CDR2: SNHLY, FYNNEI. The trim removed 3 bases at V and 3 bases at J, leaving 16 bases unmatched. The CDR3 is 18 amino acids. For the CDR3, the DNA is TGTGCCAGCAGTGAGCCCACCCGGGACAGGAGAACCCACTACGAGCAGTACTTC. This sequence encodes CASSEPTRDRRTHYEQYF.

This chain connects TRBV9 to TRBJ1-2; 10 bases map to TRBD1. The length of the CDR3 is 15 residues. V lost 2 bases and J lost 7; bases outside the gene matches: 8. Germline V gives CDR1 SGDLS, CDR2 YYNGEE. The DNA of the CDR3 is TGTGCCAGCAGCGTCGGGGACAGGGGCAGGAGTGGCTACACCTTC. As protein: CASSVGDRGRSGYTF.

V gene TRBV19 combines with J gene TRBJ1-2, with D perhaps TRBD1 (6 bases). From germline, CDR1 is LNHDA and CDR2 SQIVND (reference sequence). The V end was cut by 5 bases, the J end by 10 bases, with 20 bases between. This CDR3 region has 14 residues. CDR3 sequence reads: CASSVVRTASDYTF. The CDR3 DNA sequence: TGTGCCAGTAGTGTCGTTAGGACAGCCTCTGACTACACCTTC. The full variable domain, completed using reference TRBV19 and TRBJ1-2, is DGGITQSPKYLFRKEGQNVTLSCEQNLNHDAMYWYRQDPGQGLRLIYYSQIVNDFQKGDIAEGYSVSREKKESFPLTVTSAQKNPTAFYLCASSVVRTASDYTFGSGTRLTVV.

The table lists this clone with a count of one. The rearrangement joins TRBV18 to TRBJ1-3; D remains unclear. This CDR3 region has 13 residues. V lost 3 bases to trimming and J lost 5 bases, with 8 bases between them. CDR1 KGHSH and CDR2 LQKENI come from the germline V gene. This CDR3 is CASSPASRNTIYF. The CDR3 nucleotides are TGTGCCAGCTCACCCGCGTCCAGAAACACCATATATTTT.

The chain recombines TRBV4-1 with TRBJ1-3; possible D gene TRBD1, 6 bases. Per germline, CDR1 MGHRA and CDR2 YSYEKL. V was trimmed by 6 bases and J by 7 bases, leaving 7 bases between them. CDR3 length equals 11 residues. CDR3 DNA sequence: TGCGCCAGCAGTCAGGGGAACACCATATATTTT. It codes for CASSQGNTIYF.

The J gene is TRBJ2-1, the V gene TRBV19; 7 bases are shared with TRBD2. The junction had 10 bases not matched to a gene; V was cut back by 5 bases and J by 15 bases. Germline V gene lookup returns CDR1 LNHDA and CDR2 SQIVND (reference sequence). The CDR3 length is 12 residues. CDR3 loop: CASSFLRTSMFF. In nucleotides, the CDR3 is TGTGCCAGTAGTTTTTTGAGGACTAGTATGTTCTTC.

V usage is TRBV6-6 and J usage is TRBJ2-5, with 11 bases aligning to TRBD1. J gave up 5 bases and V 7 bases, and 6 bases lay outside the gene matches. The V gene's germline CDR1 is MNHNY and CDR2 SVGAGI (reference sequence). The CDR3 is made up of 14 amino acids. CDR3 in amino acids: CASIGQGAFETQYF. CDR3 DNA sequence: TGTGCCAGCATAGGACAGGGGGCGTTTGAGACCCAGTACTTC.

The gene calls are TRBV5-4 and TRBJ2-7; TRBD1 is a possible D gene (7 bases). The CDR3 sequence is 15 residues long. V gave up 1 base and J gave up 3 bases, with 14 bases separating them. CDR1 SGHNT and CDR2 YYREEE come from the germline V gene (reference sequence). CDR3 DNA: TGTGCCAGCAGCTTGCGGACAGGAGGGGTCTACGAGCAGTACTTC. This encodes CASSLRTGGVYEQYF.

This rearrangement joins TRBV2 to TRBJ2-2; TRBD2 is a possible D gene (6 bases). The CDR3 has 17 amino acids. CDR1 is SNHLY, CDR2 FYNNEI, per germline. The V end was cut by 6 bases, the J end by 0 bases, with 17 bases between. The CDR3 spells CASRGRGTGANTGELFF. The CDR3 nucleotides read TGTGCCAGCAGGGGGCGTGGGACGGGAGCGAACACCGGGGAGCTGTTTTTT.

The chain carries TRBV7-2 and TRBJ1-3; 8 nucleotides align to TRBD1. Trimming cost V 5 bases and J 0 bases; bases outside gene matches: 3. The germline gives CDR1 SGHTA, CDR2 FQGNSA. This CDR3 has 15 residues. The CDR3 reads CASSGDRGSGNTIYF. The CDR3 DNA is TGTGCCAGCAGCGGAGACAGGGGCTCTGGAAACACCATATATTTT. The full variable domain, with the rest looked up from reference TRBV7-2 and TRBJ1-3, is GAGVSQSPSNKVTEKGKDVELRCDPISGHTALYWYRQSLGQGLEFLIYFQGNSAPDKSGLPSDRFSAERTGGSVSTLTIQRTQQEDSAVYLCASSGDRGSGNTIYFGEGSWLTVV.